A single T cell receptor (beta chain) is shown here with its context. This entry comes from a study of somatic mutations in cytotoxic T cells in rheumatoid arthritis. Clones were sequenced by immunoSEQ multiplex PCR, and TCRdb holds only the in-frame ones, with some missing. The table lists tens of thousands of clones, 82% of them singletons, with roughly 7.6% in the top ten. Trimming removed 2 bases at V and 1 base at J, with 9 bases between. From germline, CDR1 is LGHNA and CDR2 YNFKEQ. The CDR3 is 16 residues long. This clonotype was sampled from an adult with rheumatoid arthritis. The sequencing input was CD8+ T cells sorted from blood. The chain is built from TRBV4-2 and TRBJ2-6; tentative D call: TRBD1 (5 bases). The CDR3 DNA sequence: TGTGCCAGCAGCCAACCGACAGAATCTGGGGCCAACGTCCTGACTTTC. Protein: CASSQPTESGANVLTF.